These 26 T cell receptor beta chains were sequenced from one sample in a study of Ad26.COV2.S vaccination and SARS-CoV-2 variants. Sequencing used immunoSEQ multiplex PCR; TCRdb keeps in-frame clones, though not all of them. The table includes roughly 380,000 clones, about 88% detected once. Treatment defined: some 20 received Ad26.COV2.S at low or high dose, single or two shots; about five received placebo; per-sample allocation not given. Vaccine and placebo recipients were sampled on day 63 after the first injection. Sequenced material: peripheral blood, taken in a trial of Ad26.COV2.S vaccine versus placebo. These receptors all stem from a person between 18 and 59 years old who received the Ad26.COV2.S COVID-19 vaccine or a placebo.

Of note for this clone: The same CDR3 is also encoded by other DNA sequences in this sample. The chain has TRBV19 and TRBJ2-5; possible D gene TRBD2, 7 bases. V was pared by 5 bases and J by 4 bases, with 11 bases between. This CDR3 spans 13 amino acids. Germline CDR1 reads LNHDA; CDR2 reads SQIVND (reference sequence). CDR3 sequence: CASSGGGRETQYF. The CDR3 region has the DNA TGTGCCAGTAGTGGCGGGGGCAGAGAGACCCAGTACTTC.

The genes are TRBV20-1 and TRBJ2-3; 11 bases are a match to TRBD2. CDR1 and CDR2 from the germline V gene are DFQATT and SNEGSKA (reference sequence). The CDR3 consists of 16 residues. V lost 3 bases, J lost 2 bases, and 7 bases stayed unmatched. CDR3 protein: CSASPLAGGPTDTQYF. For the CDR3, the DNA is TGCAGTGCTAGTCCTCTAGCGGGAGGACCCACAGATACGCAGTATTTT.

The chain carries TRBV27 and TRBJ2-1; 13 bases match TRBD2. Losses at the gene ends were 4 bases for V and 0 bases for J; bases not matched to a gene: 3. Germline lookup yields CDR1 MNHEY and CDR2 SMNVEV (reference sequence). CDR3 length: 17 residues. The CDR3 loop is CASSSRTSGSSYNEQFF. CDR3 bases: TGTGCCAGCAGTTCGCGGACTAGCGGGAGCTCCTACAATGAGCAGTTCTTC.

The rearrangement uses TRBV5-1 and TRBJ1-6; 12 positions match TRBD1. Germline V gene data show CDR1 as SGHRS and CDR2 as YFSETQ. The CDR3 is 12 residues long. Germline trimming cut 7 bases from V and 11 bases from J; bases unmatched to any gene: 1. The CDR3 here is CASGTGGPPLHF. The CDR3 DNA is TGCGCCAGCGGGACAGGGGGCCCACCCCTCCACTTT.

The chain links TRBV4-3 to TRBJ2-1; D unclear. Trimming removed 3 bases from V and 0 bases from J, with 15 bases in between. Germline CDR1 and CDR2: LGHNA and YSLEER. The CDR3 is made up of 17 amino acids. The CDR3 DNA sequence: TGCGCCAGCAGCCAGTTTCCCCGGCAGACCTCCTACAATGAGCAGTTCTTC. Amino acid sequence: CASSQFPRQTSYNEQFF.

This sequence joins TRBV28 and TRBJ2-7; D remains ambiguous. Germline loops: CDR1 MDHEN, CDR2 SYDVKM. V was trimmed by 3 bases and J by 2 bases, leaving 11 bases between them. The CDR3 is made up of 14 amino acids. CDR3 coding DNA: TGTGCCAGCAGTTTTATAGGCGGCACCTACGAGCAGTACTTC. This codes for CASSFIGGTYEQYF.

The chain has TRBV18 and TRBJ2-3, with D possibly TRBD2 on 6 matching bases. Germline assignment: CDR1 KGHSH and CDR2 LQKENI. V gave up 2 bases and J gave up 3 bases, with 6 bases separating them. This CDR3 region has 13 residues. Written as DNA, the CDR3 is TGTGCCAGCTCACCAGCGGGGACAGATACGCAGTATTTT. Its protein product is CASSPAGTDTQYF.

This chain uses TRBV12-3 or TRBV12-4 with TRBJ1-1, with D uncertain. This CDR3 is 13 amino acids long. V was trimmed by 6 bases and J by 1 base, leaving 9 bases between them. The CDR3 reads CASRRRENTEAFF. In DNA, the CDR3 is TGTGCCAGCAGGCGAAGGGAGAACACTGAAGCTTTCTTT.

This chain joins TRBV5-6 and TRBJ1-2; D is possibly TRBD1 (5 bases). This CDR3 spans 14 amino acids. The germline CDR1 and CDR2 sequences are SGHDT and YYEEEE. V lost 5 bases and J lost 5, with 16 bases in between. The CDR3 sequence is CASRGPGQRYGYTF. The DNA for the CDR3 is TGTGCCAGCAGGGGTCCTGGACAACGGTATGGCTACACCTTC.

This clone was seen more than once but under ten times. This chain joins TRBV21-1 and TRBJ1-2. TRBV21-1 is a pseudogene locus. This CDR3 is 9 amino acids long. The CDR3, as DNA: TGTGCCAGACCGTATGGCTACACCTTC. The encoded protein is CARPYGYTF.

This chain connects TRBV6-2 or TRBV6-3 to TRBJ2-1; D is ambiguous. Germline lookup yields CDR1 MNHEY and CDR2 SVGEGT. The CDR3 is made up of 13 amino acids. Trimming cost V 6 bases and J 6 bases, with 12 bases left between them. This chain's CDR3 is CASSLGYTNEQFF. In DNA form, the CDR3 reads TGTGCCAGCAGCCTCGGATACACCAATGAGCAGTTCTTC.

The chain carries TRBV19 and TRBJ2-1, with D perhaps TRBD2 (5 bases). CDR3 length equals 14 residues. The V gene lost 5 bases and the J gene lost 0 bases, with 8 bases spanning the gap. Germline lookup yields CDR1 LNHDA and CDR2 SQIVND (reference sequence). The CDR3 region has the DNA TGTGCCAGTAGTCTCAGCGGCTCCTACAATGAGCAGTTCTTC. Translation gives CASSLSGSYNEQFF. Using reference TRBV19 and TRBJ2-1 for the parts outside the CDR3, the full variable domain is DGGITQSPKYLFRKEGQNVTLSCEQNLNHDAMYWYRQDPGQGLRLIYYSQIVNDFQKGDIAEGYSVSREKKESFPLTVTSAQKNPTAFYLCASSLSGSYNEQFFGPGTRLTVL.

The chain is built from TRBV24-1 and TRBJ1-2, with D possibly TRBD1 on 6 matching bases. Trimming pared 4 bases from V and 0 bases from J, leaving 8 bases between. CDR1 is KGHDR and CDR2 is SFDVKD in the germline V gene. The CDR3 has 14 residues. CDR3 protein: CATSDRDTNYGYTF. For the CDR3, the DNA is TGTGCCACCAGTGACCGGGACACTAACTATGGCTACACCTTC.

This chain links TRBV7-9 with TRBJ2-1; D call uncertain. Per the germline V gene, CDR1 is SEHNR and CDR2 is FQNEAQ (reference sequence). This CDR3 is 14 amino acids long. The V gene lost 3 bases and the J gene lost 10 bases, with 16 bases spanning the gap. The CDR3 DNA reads TGTGCCAGCAGCTTTACTCAAAGTGGTGGGGAGCAGTTCTTC. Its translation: CASSFTQSGGEQFF.

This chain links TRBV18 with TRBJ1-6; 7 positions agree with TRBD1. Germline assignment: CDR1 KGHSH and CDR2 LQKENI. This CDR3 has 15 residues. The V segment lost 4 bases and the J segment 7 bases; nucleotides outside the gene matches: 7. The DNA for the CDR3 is TGTGCCAGCTCACTAGCCGGGACAGTGAATTCACCCCTCCACTTT. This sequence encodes CASSLAGTVNSPLHF.

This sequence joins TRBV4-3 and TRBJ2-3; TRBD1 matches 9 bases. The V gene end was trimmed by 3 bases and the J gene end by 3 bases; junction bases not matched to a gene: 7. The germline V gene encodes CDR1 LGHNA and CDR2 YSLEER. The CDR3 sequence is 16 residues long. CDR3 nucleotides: TGCGCCAGCAGCCACCGGACCGGACAGGGGACAGATACGCAGTATTTT. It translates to CASSHRTGQGTDTQYF.

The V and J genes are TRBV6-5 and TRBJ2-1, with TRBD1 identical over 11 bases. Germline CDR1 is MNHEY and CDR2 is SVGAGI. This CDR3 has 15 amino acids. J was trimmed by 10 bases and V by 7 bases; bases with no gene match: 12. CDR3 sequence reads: CASMNRDRGILEQFF. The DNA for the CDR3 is TGTGCCAGCATGAACCGGGACAGGGGGATCTTGGAGCAGTTCTTC.

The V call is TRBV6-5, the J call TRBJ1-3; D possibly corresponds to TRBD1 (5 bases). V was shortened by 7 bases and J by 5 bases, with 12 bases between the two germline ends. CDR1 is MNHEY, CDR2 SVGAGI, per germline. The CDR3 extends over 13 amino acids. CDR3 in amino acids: CASTQGRRNTIYF. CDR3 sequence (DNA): TGTGCCAGCACTCAGGGACGGAGAAACACCATATATTTT.

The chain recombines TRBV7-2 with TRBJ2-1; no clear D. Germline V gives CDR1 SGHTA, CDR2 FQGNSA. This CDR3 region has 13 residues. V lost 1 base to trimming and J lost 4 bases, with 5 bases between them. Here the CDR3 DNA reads TGTGCCAGCAGCTTAGGAGCGTACAATGAGCAGTTCTTC. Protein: CASSLGAYNEQFF.

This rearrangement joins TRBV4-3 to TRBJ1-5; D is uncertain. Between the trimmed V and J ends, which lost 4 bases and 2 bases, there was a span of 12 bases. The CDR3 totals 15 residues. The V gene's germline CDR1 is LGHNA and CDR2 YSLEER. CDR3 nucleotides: TGCGCCAGCAGCCCGTATAGGTGGGGCAATCAGCCCCAGCATTTT. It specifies CASSPYRWGNQPQHF.

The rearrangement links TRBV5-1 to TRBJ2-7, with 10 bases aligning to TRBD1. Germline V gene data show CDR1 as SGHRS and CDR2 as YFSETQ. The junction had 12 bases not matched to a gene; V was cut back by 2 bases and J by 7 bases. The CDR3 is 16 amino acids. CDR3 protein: CASSLERWGQGKEQYF. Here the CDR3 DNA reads TGCGCCAGCAGCTTAGAGCGTTGGGGACAGGGGAAAGAGCAGTACTTC.

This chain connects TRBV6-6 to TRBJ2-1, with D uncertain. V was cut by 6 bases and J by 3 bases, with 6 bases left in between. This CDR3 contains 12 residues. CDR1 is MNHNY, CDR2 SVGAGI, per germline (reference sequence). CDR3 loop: CASSPGYNEQFF. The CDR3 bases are TGTGCCAGCAGCCCCGGCTACAATGAGCAGTTCTTC.

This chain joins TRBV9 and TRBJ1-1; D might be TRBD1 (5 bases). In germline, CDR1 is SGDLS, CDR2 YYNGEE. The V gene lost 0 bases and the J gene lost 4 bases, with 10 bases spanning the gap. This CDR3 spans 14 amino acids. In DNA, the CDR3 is TGTGCCAGCAGCGTAGATGCCAGGGCCACTGAAGCTTTCTTT. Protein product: CASSVDARATEAFF. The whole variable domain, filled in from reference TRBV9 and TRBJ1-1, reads DSGVTQTPKHLITATGQRVTLRCSPRSGDLSVYWYQQSLDQGLQFLIQYYNGEERAKGNILERFSAQQFPDLHSELNLSSLELGDSALYFCASSVDARATEAFFGQGTRLTVV.

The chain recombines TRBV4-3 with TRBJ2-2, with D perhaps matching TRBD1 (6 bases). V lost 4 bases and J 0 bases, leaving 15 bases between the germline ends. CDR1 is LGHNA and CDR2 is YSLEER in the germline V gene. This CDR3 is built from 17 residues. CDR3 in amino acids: CASSPRSRGTNTGELFF. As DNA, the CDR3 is TGCGCCAGCAGCCCGCGATCCAGGGGTACGAACACCGGGGAGCTGTTTTTT.

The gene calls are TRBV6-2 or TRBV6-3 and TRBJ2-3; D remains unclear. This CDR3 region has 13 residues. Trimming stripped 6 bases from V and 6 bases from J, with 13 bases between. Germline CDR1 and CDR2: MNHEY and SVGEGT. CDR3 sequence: CASSPGPRDTQYF. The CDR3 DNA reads TGTGCCAGCAGCCCAGGACCTCGGGATACGCAGTATTTT.

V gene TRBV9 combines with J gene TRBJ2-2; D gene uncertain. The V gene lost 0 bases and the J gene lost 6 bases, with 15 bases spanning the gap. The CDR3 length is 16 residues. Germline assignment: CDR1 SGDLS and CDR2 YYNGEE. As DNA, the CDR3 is TGTGCCAGCAGCGTAGGGACGACGGGCGAGGCCGGGGAGCTGTTTTTT. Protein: CASSVGTTGEAGELFF.